Listed below are T cell receptor beta chains from one sample, sequenced in a study of T cell repertoires in cytomegalovirus infection. No antigens are known for them. MiXCR, applied by TCRdb to the reads, yields one record per CDR3 protein. The repertoire holds 650,000 to 900,000 distinct CDR3 sequences, with 25% to 30% as singletons. The sample here was cultured CD8+ T cells from PBMCs, taken from culture after CMV antigen stimulation. The receptors derive from a human donor in good health (CMV status not recorded). Some clones in this sample may be carry-over from other donors' samples. Both conserved end residues are part of each CDR3. Fields, in order: D gene, J gene, clone size, V gene, CDR3 DNA, CDR3 protein. D genes are given only for firm matches. For some rows the clone size is stated as once, few or many, or as a class when expanded; others skip it.

d_gene: TRBD1; j_gene: TRBJ2-7; abundance: few; v_gene: TRBV5-8; CDR3nt: TGTGCCAGCAGCTCGCTTAGGACAGGGATGTCCTACGAGCAGTACTTC; CDR3aa: CASSSLRTGMSYEQYF
d_gene: .; j_gene: TRBJ1-5; abundance: once; v_gene: TRBV19; CDR3nt: TGTGCCAGTAATTTGTTCGCCCACAACAATCAGCCCCAGCATTTT; CDR3aa: CASNLFAHNNQPQHF
d_gene: TRBD2; j_gene: TRBJ2-2; abundance: few; v_gene: TRBV10-2; CDR3nt: TGCGCCAGCAGTGACCAGCGGGGGGGTAACACCGGGGAGCTGTTTTTT; CDR3aa: CASSDQRGGNTGELFF
d_gene: .; j_gene: TRBJ1-3; abundance: .; v_gene: TRBV12-3/TRBV12-4; CDR3nt: TGTGCCACCCTTAGAATGGAGTCTGGAAACACCATATATTTT; CDR3aa: CATLRMESGNTIYF
d_gene: TRBD1; j_gene: TRBJ1-1; abundance: .; v_gene: TRBV12-3/TRBV12-4; CDR3nt: TGTGCCAGCAGTCAAACGGACAGGGGCTTCTTAAACACTGAAGCTTTCTTT; CDR3aa: CASSQTDRGFLNTEAFF
d_gene: .; j_gene: TRBJ2-3; abundance: .; v_gene: TRBV4-3; CDR3nt: TGCGCCAGCAGCCAAGATCATGGGGGGACGAGGGATACGCAGTATTTT; CDR3aa: CASSQDHGGTRDTQYF
d_gene: .; j_gene: TRBJ2-3; abundance: many; v_gene: TRBV7-2; CDR3nt: TGTGCCAGCACCCAGGGTGCAGATACGCAGTATTTT; CDR3aa: CASTQGADTQYF
d_gene: TRBD2; j_gene: TRBJ2-5; abundance: many; v_gene: TRBV6-6; CDR3nt: TGTGCCAGCAGTTACATCCTAGCGGGGGCACAAGAGACCCAGTACTTC; CDR3aa: CASSYILAGAQETQYF
d_gene: .; j_gene: TRBJ1-1; abundance: few; v_gene: TRBV6-6; CDR3nt: TGTGCCAGCAGGCAGGGGAGCGGAACTGAAGCTTTCTTT; CDR3aa: CASRQGSGTEAFF
d_gene: .; j_gene: TRBJ1-2; abundance: .; v_gene: TRBV11-2; CDR3nt: TGTGCCAGCAGCACCGATCCCTCAGGGGCTCGCTATGGCTACACCTTC; CDR3aa: CASSTDPSGARYGYTF
d_gene: .; j_gene: TRBJ2-5; abundance: many; v_gene: TRBV7-9; CDR3nt: TGTGCCAGCAGCCCCAGGACAGAAGAGACCCAGTACTTC; CDR3aa: CASSPRTEETQYF
d_gene: TRBD1; j_gene: TRBJ2-7; abundance: .; v_gene: TRBV7-9; CDR3nt: TGTGCCAGCAGCCCAGGGGACAGGGGGCTCGAGCAGTACTTC; CDR3aa: CASSPGDRGLEQYF
d_gene: .; j_gene: TRBJ2-7; abundance: few; v_gene: TRBV12-5; CDR3nt: TGTGCTAGTGGTCAAGACTACGAGCAGTACTTC; CDR3aa: CASGQDYEQYF
d_gene: .; j_gene: TRBJ2-7; abundance: .; v_gene: TRBV7-6; CDR3nt: TGTGCCAGCAGCCGCTCCGGGTCGTACTACGAGCAGTACTTC; CDR3aa: CASSRSGSYYEQYF
d_gene: .; j_gene: TRBJ2-5; abundance: .; v_gene: TRBV20-1; CDR3nt: TGCAGTGCTAGTGCGGAACAGCAAGAGACCCAGTACTTC; CDR3aa: CSASAEQQETQYF
d_gene: .; j_gene: TRBJ2-2; abundance: few; v_gene: TRBV2; CDR3nt: TGTGCCAGCCTCATAAGGAGCACCGGGGAGCTGTTTTTT; CDR3aa: CASLIRSTGELFF
d_gene: .; j_gene: TRBJ1-4; abundance: few; v_gene: TRBV19; CDR3nt: TGTGCCAGTAGTATACCAGGGGCGTATGAAAAACTGTTTTTT; CDR3aa: CASSIPGAYEKLFF
d_gene: .; j_gene: TRBJ1-2; abundance: many; v_gene: TRBV6-1; CDR3nt: TGTGCCAGCAGCGACAGCTATGGCTACACCTTC; CDR3aa: CASSDSYGYTF
d_gene: .; j_gene: TRBJ1-1; abundance: few; v_gene: TRBV19; CDR3nt: TGTGCCAGCGGGCCAAATCCCTCGAACACTGAAGCTTTCTTT; CDR3aa: CASGPNPSNTEAFF
d_gene: TRBD2; j_gene: TRBJ2-1; abundance: .; v_gene: TRBV7-9; CDR3nt: TGTGCCGCACTGGGACTAGCGGGGGGCCATGAGCAGTTCTTC; CDR3aa: CAALGLAGGHEQFF
d_gene: .; j_gene: TRBJ1-2; abundance: .; v_gene: TRBV10-3; CDR3nt: TGTGCCATCCTTAATCTGACCCCAAAATCCGATGGCTACACCTTC; CDR3aa: CAILNLTPKSDGYTF
d_gene: TRBD2; j_gene: TRBJ2-5; abundance: few; v_gene: TRBV29-1; CDR3nt: TGCAGCGTTGAAGATCACACTAGCGGGTACCAAGAGACCCAGTACTTC; CDR3aa: CSVEDHTSGYQETQYF
d_gene: TRBD1; j_gene: TRBJ2-3; abundance: few; v_gene: TRBV10-3; CDR3nt: TGTGCCATCAGAGGGACAGATTTTAATAGCACAGATACGCAGTATTTT; CDR3aa: CAIRGTDFNSTDTQYF
d_gene: TRBD2; j_gene: TRBJ2-7; abundance: many; v_gene: TRBV12-3/TRBV12-4; CDR3nt: TGTGCCAGCAGGACCTCAAGGGACTACTACTACGAGCAGTACTTC; CDR3aa: CASRTSRDYYYEQYF
d_gene: TRBD1; j_gene: TRBJ1-5; abundance: few; v_gene: TRBV19; CDR3nt: TGTGCCAGTAGACCGACAGGGGTGTGGGGTCAGCCCCAGCATTTT; CDR3aa: CASRPTGVWGQPQHF
d_gene: .; j_gene: TRBJ2-5; abundance: many; v_gene: TRBV7-6; CDR3nt: TGTGCCAGCAGCTCACCTAGCTCCGGGGCCCCGGAGGAAGAGACCCAGTACTTC; CDR3aa: CASSSPSSGAPEEETQYF
d_gene: .; j_gene: TRBJ2-2; abundance: few; v_gene: TRBV12-3/TRBV12-4; CDR3nt: TGTGCCAGCAGCCAGAGGGTCGGGGAGCTGTTTTTT; CDR3aa: CASSQRVGELFF
d_gene: .; j_gene: TRBJ1-2; abundance: .; v_gene: TRBV10-3; CDR3nt: TGTGCCATCAGAAATGAAGATGGCTACACCTTC; CDR3aa: CAIRNEDGYTF
d_gene: .; j_gene: TRBJ2-1; abundance: once; v_gene: TRBV27; CDR3nt: TGTGCCAGCAGTTTAAGGGGGGACTTCTACAATGAGCAGTTCTTC; CDR3aa: CASSLRGDFYNEQFF
d_gene: .; j_gene: TRBJ1-1; abundance: few; v_gene: TRBV12-3/TRBV12-4; CDR3nt: TGTGCCAGCAGTCTGCCCCGAGACAGCCTGAACACTGAAGCTTTCTTT; CDR3aa: CASSLPRDSLNTEAFF
d_gene: .; j_gene: TRBJ1-1; abundance: .; v_gene: TRBV12-5; CDR3nt: TGTGCTAGTGGTTTGGTAACAGGGATGGGGACTGAAGCTTTCTTT; CDR3aa: CASGLVTGMGTEAFF
d_gene: .; j_gene: TRBJ1-5; abundance: few; v_gene: TRBV7-6; CDR3nt: TGTGCCAGCAGCGCGCTGGACGGGGAATATAGCAATCAGCCCCAGCATTTT; CDR3aa: CASSALDGEYSNQPQHF